A selection of T cell receptor beta chains follows, all from one sample in a study of vaccination and CD4 T cells after COVID-19. TCRdb used MiXCR to reprocess the PCR reads, holding one entry per CDR3 protein. The table records about 20,000 distinct CDR3 sequences, 45% to 70% of them present only once. These receptors lack a known antigen. Sequenced sample: CD4+ T cells from blood, cultured in vitro. Every receptor here comes from a human donor who had recovered from COVID-19. Each CDR3 is given with its conserved first and last residue. The D gene is left open where the match is weak. Size is omitted from some rows. Given values are once, few, many or a class for expanded clones.

TGTGCCAGCAGTTCCCGGGACCTGGGAACCCAGTACTTC	CASSSRDLGTQYF	TRBV6-5	-	once	TRBJ2-5
TGTGCCAGCAGCTCGCGGACTAGTAGAGAGCAGTACTTC	CASSSRTSREQYF	TRBV11-3	TRBD2	-	TRBJ2-7
TGCGCCAGCAGCCCGGGGACAGGGAGTAACCAGCCCCAGCATTTT	CASSPGTGSNQPQHF	TRBV4-1	TRBD1	few	TRBJ1-5
TGCAGTGCCTCAAATCGGCGGGGAGAGACAGATACGCAGTATTTT	CSASNRRGETDTQYF	TRBV20-1	-	-	TRBJ2-3
TGTGCCAGCAGCTTAGCGCACAGGGGTGGAAACACCATATATTTT	CASSLAHRGGNTIYF	TRBV7-2	TRBD1	few	TRBJ1-3
TGTGCCTGGAGTCGCAGCGGAACCCAAGAGACCCAGTACTTC	CAWSRSGTQETQYF	TRBV30	-	-	TRBJ2-5
TGTGCCACCAGCGCCCCCGCAACCCCCACGGCCGGTGAAAAACTGTTTTTT	CATSAPATPTAGEKLFF	TRBV15	-	few	TRBJ1-4
TGCAGTGCAGCGGGACTAGCGGGAGGGTTCGAGCAGTACTTC	CSAAGLAGGFEQYF	TRBV20-1	TRBD2	-	TRBJ2-7
TGTGCCAGCAGCTATGGGGTTTCCTACGAGCAGTACTTC	CASSYGVSYEQYF	TRBV7-2	-	-	TRBJ2-7
TGTGCCAGCAGCAGAGGGGCGGGAGGGTACGAGCAGTACTTC	CASSRGAGGYEQYF	TRBV7-2	TRBD2	-	TRBJ2-7
TGTGCCAGCAGTTTGACAGGGGTTGGCTACACCTTC	CASSLTGVGYTF	TRBV6-2/TRBV6-3	TRBD1	-	TRBJ1-2
TGTGCCAGCAGCTTATCCGGGCCAGGAAACACCATATATTTT	CASSLSGPGNTIYF	TRBV7-9	-	few	TRBJ1-3
TGCAGTGCTAGAGGGCGGGACCCGCTCTCCGAGCAGTACTTC	CSARGRDPLSEQYF	TRBV20-1	-	-	TRBJ2-7
TGTGCCAGTAGTTCCCCACTAGGGATATATTTT	CASSSPLGIYF	TRBV19	-	-	TRBJ1-3
TGTGCCAGCAGCCGGGGGACAGACACTTCACCCCTCCACTTT	CASSRGTDTSPLHF	TRBV6-1	TRBD1	-	TRBJ1-6
TGTGCCACCTCCCCGGGGGGAACAGATACGCAGTATTTT	CATSPGGTDTQYF	TRBV6-2/TRBV6-3	TRBD2	few	TRBJ2-3
TGTGCCAGCAGACTAGCGGGGGGATGGGATACGCAGTATTTT	CASRLAGGWDTQYF	TRBV6-2/TRBV6-3	TRBD2	few	TRBJ2-3
TGTGCCAGCGGTCGTTCGGCAGATACGCAGTATTTT	CASGRSADTQYF	TRBV7-2	-	-	TRBJ2-3
TGTGCCACCAGCAGAGTTGCAGGGTGGGACGAGCAGTACTTC	CATSRVAGWDEQYF	TRBV15	-	-	TRBJ2-7
TGTGCCAGCACCCCCCGTAGGTTAGAGACCCAGTACTTC	CASTPRRLETQYF	TRBV2	-	-	TRBJ2-5
TGCAGTGCTACCCGGACAGGGGGAACAGATACGCAGTATTTT	CSATRTGGTDTQYF	TRBV20-1	TRBD1	-	TRBJ2-3
TGTGCCAGCAGTGTGGAAAGGGCTAACTATGGCTACACCTTC	CASSVERANYGYTF	TRBV6-1	-	-	TRBJ1-2
TGTGCCAGCGAACTAGCGGGAGTCGTCGAGACCCAGTACTTC	CASELAGVVETQYF	TRBV6-1	TRBD2	-	TRBJ2-5
TGTGCCAGCAGCTCCGGGGGAGAGACCCAGTACTTC	CASSSGGETQYF	TRBV5-6	-	-	TRBJ2-5
TGTGCCAGCAGCTTAGCCCCGACAGGGGACTATGGCTACACCTTC	CASSLAPTGDYGYTF	TRBV11-3	TRBD1	-	TRBJ1-2
TGTGCCAGCAGCTTGTACGGGTACACCGGGGAGCTGTTTTTT	CASSLYGYTGELFF	TRBV5-4	-	-	TRBJ2-2
TGCAGTGCTAGATTCGGAGGCACTAATCAGCCCCAGCATTTT	CSARFGGTNQPQHF	TRBV20-1	-	-	TRBJ1-5
TGTGCCAGCAGTTCCAGGATACCAGCCTATGACTACACCTTC	CASSSRIPAYDYTF	TRBV12-3/TRBV12-4	-	-	TRBJ1-2
TGTGCCACCAGCAGCTTACTAGCGGGGTTAATAGCCAAAAACATTCAGTACTTC	CATSSLLAGLIAKNIQYF	TRBV15	TRBD2	-	TRBJ2-4
TGCAGTGCTAGGAGAGGGGGGGGGTACCAAGAGACCCAGTACTTC	CSARRGGGYQETQYF	TRBV20-1	-	-	TRBJ2-5
TGTGCCAGCTCACTGGTACAGGGTAGCCACGAGCAGTACTTC	CASSLVQGSHEQYF	TRBV18	-	-	TRBJ2-7
TGCAGTGCTAGAGTGGCCCCCGGGACAGGGGAGCAGTACTTC	CSARVAPGTGEQYF	TRBV20-1	TRBD1	-	TRBJ2-7
TGTGCCAGCAGCTCGAAGGGACCGGGCCCGGGGGAGCAGTACTTC	CASSSKGPGPGEQYF	TRBV7-9	-	once	TRBJ2-7
TGCGCCAGCAGCTTGGGTGGGACAGGGTTATCGGAGACCCAGTACTTC	CASSLGGTGLSETQYF	TRBV5-1	TRBD1	-	TRBJ2-5
TGTGCCAGCAGTTTCGGGACAGGGAGGAGCGGTGAGCAGTTCTTC	CASSFGTGRSGEQFF	TRBV27	TRBD1	few	TRBJ2-1
TGCAGTGCCCTAGCGGAGATGAACACCGGGGAGCTGTTTTTT	CSALAEMNTGELFF	TRBV20-1	TRBD2	-	TRBJ2-2
TGTGCCAGCAGTCCGATGACAGGGGCAGGAAACACCATATATTTT	CASSPMTGAGNTIYF	TRBV28	TRBD1	-	TRBJ1-3
TGTGCCAGCAGGAGGACAGGGAGAGAGACCCAGTACTTC	CASRRTGRETQYF	TRBV25-1	TRBD1	few	TRBJ2-5
TGCAGCGTTGCCGGACTATTGAACACTGAAGCTTTCTTT	CSVAGLLNTEAFF	TRBV29-1	-	-	TRBJ1-1
TGCAGTGCTAGAGAAACCTCCCCTCAGGGATATGAGCAGTTCTTC	CSARETSPQGYEQFF	TRBV20-1	-	-	TRBJ2-1
TGTGCCAGCAGCTCAAGGGGCGTGCACACTGAAGCTTTCTTT	CASSSRGVHTEAFF	TRBV11-2	-	few	TRBJ1-1
TGTGCCAGCAGGCCGGGACAGGGTGATGGCTACACCTTC	CASRPGQGDGYTF	TRBV7-9	TRBD1	few	TRBJ1-2
TGTGCCAGCAGCTCCCAGGCCCTCGGTCCCCTATACAGTGAGCAGTTCTTC	CASSSQALGPLYSEQFF	TRBV7-2	-	-	TRBJ2-1
TGTGCCAGTAAGAGGACAAGATTTTCACCCCTCCACTTT	CASKRTRFSPLHF	TRBV19	-	-	TRBJ1-6
TGTGCCAGCAGCTCGGACACGGCCGGAACCCGGCCAGATACGCAGTATTTT	CASSSDTAGTRPDTQYF	TRBV21-1	-	few	TRBJ2-3
TGTGCCAGCAGTTACTCGATGGAGGCCAACACCGGGGAGCTGTTTTTT	CASSYSMEANTGELFF	TRBV6-2/TRBV6-3	-	few	TRBJ2-2
TGTGCCAGCCGACTGACAGGGCAGGGCTACACCTTC	CASRLTGQGYTF	TRBV2	TRBD1	-	TRBJ1-2
TGTGCCACCAGCAGAGATCGGTGGGGGCCCCAGCATTTT	CATSRDRWGPQHF	TRBV15	-	few	TRBJ1-5
TGTGCCAGCAGACGGCAGGGCACGGATCAGCCCCAGCATTTT	CASRRQGTDQPQHF	TRBV2	-	-	TRBJ1-5
TGCAGTGCTAGACCCGGACTAGCGGTGTCCTACAATGAGCAGTTCTTC	CSARPGLAVSYNEQFF	TRBV20-1	TRBD2	-	TRBJ2-1
TGTGCCAGCAGCTATCCGGGACAGTCTAATGAGCAGTTCTTC	CASSYPGQSNEQFF	TRBV7-3	TRBD1	-	TRBJ2-1
TGTGCCAGCAGTTACTCCCACAGGGCGGGAGGGACCCAGTACTTC	CASSYSHRAGGTQYF	TRBV6-5	TRBD2	-	TRBJ2-5
TGCAGTGCTAGTGACGGGGCCTTAGGTGGCAATCAGCCCCAGCATTTT	CSASDGALGGNQPQHF	TRBV20-1	-	few	TRBJ1-5
TGTGCCAGCAGTTTGGCAGGAGGTAACTATGGCTACACCTTC	CASSLAGGNYGYTF	TRBV28	-	few	TRBJ1-2
TGTGCTAGTGGTTTGCATGTCAGGGGGCGTCGGGGCTACACCTTC	CASGLHVRGRRGYTF	TRBV12-5	TRBD1	-	TRBJ1-2
TGTGCCAGTAGGCTTTCGGGTTCGGACACTGAAGCTTTCTTT	CASRLSGSDTEAFF	TRBV19	-	-	TRBJ1-1
TGTGCCTGGAGGATGGGGTCAGGGAATAGGTACACTGAAGCTTTCTTT	CAWRMGSGNRYTEAFF	TRBV30	-	-	TRBJ1-1
TGCAGTGCTAGGGGTAGGGGGCTTAATCTCCGAGAGACCCAGTACTTC	CSARGRGLNLRETQYF	TRBV20-1	TRBD1	-	TRBJ2-5